The rows below give T cell receptor beta chains drawn from one sample of a study of T cell responses to AZD1222 COVID-19 vaccine. Produced via immunoSEQ multiplex PCR; TCRdb's table is partial and in-frame only. The sample contains roughly 250,000 clones, more than 85% of which appear only once. This specimen was peripheral blood, taken on day 0 of AZD1222 vaccination. All receptors come from an adult in good health. CDR3s include the opening cysteine and the closing phenylalanine or tryptophan. D genes are given only for firm matches. Rows give clone size only sometimes, using once, few, many, or a class for an expanded clone.

>TRBJ2-5|TRBV2|NA|11|NA
CATGQEETQYF
TGTGCCACGGGGCAGGAAGAGACCCAGTACTTC
>TRBJ1-6|TRBV14|NA|18|NA
CASSLGAGGSSYNSPLHF
TGTGCCAGCAGCTTAGGGGCTGGGGGTAGTTCCTATAATTCACCCCTCCACTTT
>TRBJ2-1|TRBV5-1|NA|15|TRBD2
CASSLAGRGYNEQFF
TGCGCCAGCAGCTTGGCGGGGCGGGGGTACAATGAGCAGTTCTTC
>TRBJ2-1|TRBV30|NA|15|TRBD2
CAWSVGTSGNPEQFF
TGTGCCTGGAGTGTGGGGACTAGCGGGAATCCTGAGCAGTTCTTC
>TRBJ2-3|TRBV27|NA|13|NA
CASSLLRTDTQYF
TGTGCCAGCAGTTTACTCAGGACAGATACGCAGTATTTT
>TRBJ1-1|TRBV9|NA|14|NA
CASTPGGQNTEAFF
TGTGCCAGCACCCCCGGGGGGCAGAACACTGAAGCTTTCTTT
>TRBJ2-3|TRBV7-3|NA|15|NA
CASSSTSFPADTQYF
TGTGCCAGCAGCTCTACTAGTTTCCCCGCAGATACGCAGTATTTT
>TRBJ1-1|TRBV4-3|NA|13|TRBD1
CASSPGQGAEAFF
TGCGCCAGCAGCCCAGGACAGGGTGCTGAAGCTTTCTTT
>TRBJ1-2|TRBV6-5|NA|15|NA
CASSHHSQSSYGYTF
TGTGCCAGCAGCCACCACTCACAGAGCTCCTATGGCTACACCTTC
>TRBJ2-7|TRBV25-1|NA|13|TRBD1
CASRWTGGNEQYF
TGTGCCAGCAGGTGGACAGGGGGCAACGAGCAGTACTTC
>TRBJ1-1|TRBV6-6|NA|15|NA
CASSRLTQGSTEAFF
TGTGCCAGCAGCCGACTTACACAGGGAAGTACTGAAGCTTTCTTT
>TRBJ2-7|TRBV7-2|NA|14|NA
CASSLGSIPYEQYF
TGTGCCAGCAGCTTAGGCAGTATACCCTACGAGCAGTACTTC
>TRBJ1-2|TRBV6-2/TRBV6-3|NA|14|NA
CASSYSHRADGYTF
TGTGCCAGCAGTTACTCCCACAGGGCGGACGGCTACACCTTC
>TRBJ1-2|TRBV9|NA|13|TRBD1
CASSAGQVYGYTF
TGTGCCAGCAGCGCAGGACAGGTGTATGGCTACACCTTC
>TRBJ2-4|TRBV2|NA|12|NA
CASSRNKNIQYF
TGTGCCAGCAGTCGGAACAAAAACATTCAGTACTTC
>TRBJ1-5|TRBV2|NA|14|NA
CASSEAPADQPQHF
TGTGCCAGCAGTGAAGCCCCAGCGGATCAGCCCCAGCATTTT
>TRBJ1-6|TRBV11-2|NA|17|NA
CASSLRLNSIQNSPLHF
TGTGCCAGCAGCTTAAGGCTGAACTCTATACAAAATTCACCCCTCCACTTT
>TRBJ2-5|TRBV24-1|once|19|NA
CATTCFKWVGGRPSGTQYF
TGTGCCACCACTTGCTTTAAATGGGTAGGTGGGAGGCCCTCGGGGACCCAGTACTTC